This T cell receptor (beta chain) originates from a study of early T cells in non-severe SARS-CoV-2 infection. Study outcomes and limitations: The VDJdb matching leaned toward anti-spike CD8 responses and overlooked private and CD4 specificities.

Individual cDNA molecules carried attached unique molecular identifiers. MiXCR, applied by TCRdb to the 5' RACE reads, yields one record per CDR3 protein. The sample lists tens of thousands of distinct CDR3 sequences; approximately 6% were seen once. CDR1 is KGHDR and CDR2 is SFDVKD in the germline V gene. The CDR3 loop spans 15 amino acids. Trimming cost V 4 bases and J 8 bases; bases outside gene matches: 9. The sample holds many counts of this clonotype. Its antigen is as yet unknown. Source material: whole blood. The V gene is TRBV24-1, the J gene TRBJ2-1, with 8 positions matching TRBD1. This clonotype was obtained from an adult who was a healthcare worker with PCR-confirmed SARS-CoV-2 infection or an uninfected control (not recorded which). Here the CDR3 DNA reads TGTGCCACCAGTGACCCCGGACAGGGATGGGATGAGCAGTTCTTC. Its translation is CATSDPGQGWDEQFF.